This T cell receptor beta chain came from a study of identical twins. From the 5' RACE reads, TCRdb called clonotypes with MiXCR, one entry per CDR3 protein. Found here are more than 1.5 million distinct CDR3 sequences, under 35% of them singletons; the top ten hold roughly 0.3%. This clonotype appeared a few times. The germline V gene encodes CDR1 DFQATT and CDR2 SNEGSKA (reference sequence). The CDR3 extends over 15 amino acids. V lost 2 bases and J lost 4, with 18 bases in between. The source is a newborn girl in good health. The chain joins TRBV20-1 to TRBJ2-7, with a possible D match to TRBD2 (6 bases). Sequenced material: cord blood. As DNA, the CDR3 is TGCAGTGCTAGACCCCTGGGGGGTGGGGGATACGAGCAGTACTTC. Translated, it gives CSARPLGGGGYEQYF.